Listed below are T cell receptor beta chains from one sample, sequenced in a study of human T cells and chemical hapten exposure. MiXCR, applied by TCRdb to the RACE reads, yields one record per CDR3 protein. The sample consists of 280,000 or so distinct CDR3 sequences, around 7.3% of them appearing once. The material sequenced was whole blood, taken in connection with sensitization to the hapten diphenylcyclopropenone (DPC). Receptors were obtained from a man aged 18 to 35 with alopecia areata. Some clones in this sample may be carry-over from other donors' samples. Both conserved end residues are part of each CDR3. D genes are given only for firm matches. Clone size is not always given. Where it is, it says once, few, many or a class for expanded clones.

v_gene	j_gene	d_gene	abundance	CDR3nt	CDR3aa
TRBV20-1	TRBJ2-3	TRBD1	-	TGCAGTGCTAGAGGGAGACAGGGGTTAAGTTCAGATACGCAGTATTTT	CSARGRQGLSSDTQYF
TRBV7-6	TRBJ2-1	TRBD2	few	TGTGCCAGCAGCTTTCTGTTTGCGGGGGGCCCCTACAATGAGCAGTTCTTC	CASSFLFAGGPYNEQFF
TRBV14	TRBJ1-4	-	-	TGTGCCAGCAGCGGGCAACTTAATGAAAAACTGTTTTTT	CASSGQLNEKLFF
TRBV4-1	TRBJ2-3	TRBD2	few	TGCGCCAGCAGCCATGGACTAGCGTTCACAGATACGCAGTATTTT	CASSHGLAFTDTQYF
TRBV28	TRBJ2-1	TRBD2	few	TGTGCCAGCAGAAGGATGGCGGGGGGGCCCGACAATGAGCAGTTCTTC	CASRRMAGGPDNEQFF
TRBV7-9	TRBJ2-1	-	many	TGTGCCAGCAGCTCCGGATTGAGGTGGGATGAGCAGTTCTTC	CASSSGLRWDEQFF
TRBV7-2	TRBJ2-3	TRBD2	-	TGTGCCAGCAGCCCTAGGCGACTAGCGGGGGGCACAGATACGCAGTATTTT	CASSPRRLAGGTDTQYF
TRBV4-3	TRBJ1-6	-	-	TGCGCCAGCAGCCGCTGGTATACAGGGAAAGAGAATTCACCCCTCCACTTT	CASSRWYTGKENSPLHF
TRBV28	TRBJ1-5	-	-	TGTGCCAGCAGTACAACAGGGCTCTGGCCCCAGCATTTT	CASSTTGLWPQHF
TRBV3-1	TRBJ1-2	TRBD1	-	TGTGCCAGCAGCCAAAAGACAGGGGGCGCGTCCATCTATGGCTACACCTTC	CASSQKTGGASIYGYTF
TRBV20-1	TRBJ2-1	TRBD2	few	TGCAGTGCTAGGACGCGGGGGACCGGAGAGCAGTTCTTC	CSARTRGTGEQFF
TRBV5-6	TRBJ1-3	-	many	TGTGCCAGCAGCCCGCGTAGACCTGGAAACACCATATATTTT	CASSPRRPGNTIYF
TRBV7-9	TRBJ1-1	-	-	TGTGCCAGCAGTCACACCAGGGGTCGATACACTGAAGCTTTCTTT	CASSHTRGRYTEAFF
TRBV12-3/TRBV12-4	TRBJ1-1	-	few	TGTGCCAGCAGTTTAATGGGGAGATGGACTGAAGCTTTCTTT	CASSLMGRWTEAFF
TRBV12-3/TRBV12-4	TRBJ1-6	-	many	TGTGCCACGGGAGGGAATAATTCACCCCTCCACTTT	CATGGNNSPLHF
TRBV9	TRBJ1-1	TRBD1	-	TGTGCCAGCAGCGTAGACAGGGGTGGAACTGAAGCTTTCTTT	CASSVDRGGTEAFF
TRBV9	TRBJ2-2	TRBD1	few	TGTGCCAGCACCGGGACAGCGTACACCGGGGAGCTGTTTTTT	CASTGTAYTGELFF
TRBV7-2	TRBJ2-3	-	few	TGTGCCAGCAGCTTACGGAACGGGGGTAGCACAGATACGCAGTATTTT	CASSLRNGGSTDTQYF
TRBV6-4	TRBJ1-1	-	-	TGTGCCAGCAGTGACAACCAGAACACTGAAGCTTTCTTT	CASSDNQNTEAFF
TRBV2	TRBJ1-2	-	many	TGTGCCAGCAGCCAAAACACAGGGAACTATGGCTACACCTTC	CASSQNTGNYGYTF
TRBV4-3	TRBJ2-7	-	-	TGCGCCAGCAGCCTGGGACGGAACCTTTACGAGCAGTACTTC	CASSLGRNLYEQYF
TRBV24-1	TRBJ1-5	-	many	TGTGCCACCAGCGAAGCGGGGGATGGCAATCAGCCCCAGCATTTT	CATSEAGDGNQPQHF
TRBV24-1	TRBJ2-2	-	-	TGTGCCACCAGACAGGGGAACACCGGGGAGCTGTTTTTT	CATRQGNTGELFF
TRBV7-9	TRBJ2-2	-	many	TGTGCCAGCAGCTTATTCGAGACCGGGGAGCTGTTTTTT	CASSLFETGELFF
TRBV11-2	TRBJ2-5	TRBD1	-	TGTGCCAGCACCCAACAGGGGGCACAAGAGACCCAGTACTTC	CASTQQGAQETQYF
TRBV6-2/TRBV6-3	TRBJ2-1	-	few	TGTGCCAGCAGTTACTATCTAGCTGCCTACAATGAGCAGTTCTTC	CASSYYLAAYNEQFF
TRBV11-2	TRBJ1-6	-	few	TGTGCCAGCAGCTTGGGGGTTTCTTCACCCCTCCACTTT	CASSLGVSSPLHF
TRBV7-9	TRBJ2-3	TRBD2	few	TGTGCCAGCAGCCTGGGTAGCGGGGAACCCGATAGCACAGATACGCAGTATTTT	CASSLGSGEPDSTDTQYF
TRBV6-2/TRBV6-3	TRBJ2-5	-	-	TGTGCCAGCATGCGTTTCGAGACCCAGTACTTC	CASMRFETQYF
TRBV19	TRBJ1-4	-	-	TGTGCCAGTGTGGGGGGTGCAACTAATGAAAAACTGTTTTTT	CASVGGATNEKLFF
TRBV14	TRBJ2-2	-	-	TGTGCCAGCAGCCACCGGTCGAACACCGGGGAGCTGTTTTTT	CASSHRSNTGELFF
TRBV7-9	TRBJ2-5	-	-	TGTGCCAGCAGCCCCAGAGGGGACTACCAAGAGACCCAGTACTTC	CASSPRGDYQETQYF
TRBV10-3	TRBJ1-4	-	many	TGTGCCGCATCACCGGGACCGAGTAATGAAAAACTGTTTTTT	CAASPGPSNEKLFF
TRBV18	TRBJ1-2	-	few	TGTGCCAGCTCACCGCAAAGTGTCAGTCAAATTAAATATGGCTACACCTTC	CASSPQSVSQIKYGYTF
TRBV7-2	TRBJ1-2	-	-	TGTGCCAGCAGCACCCGTCGGCGACGGGACTCTAACTATGGCTACACCTTC	CASSTRRRRDSNYGYTF
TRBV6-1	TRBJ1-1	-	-	TGTGCCAGCAGTGAAGCATTGATCAGGGGCACTGAAGCTTTCTTT	CASSEALIRGTEAFF
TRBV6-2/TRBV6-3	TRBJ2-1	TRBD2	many	TGTGCCAGCAGTCCAACTAGCGGAATTAACAATGAGCAGTTCTTC	CASSPTSGINNEQFF